These 14 T cell receptor beta chains share one sample of origin, sequenced in a study of T cells in Graves' hyperthyroidism and ophthalmopathy. The CDR3 regions of TCR beta were amplified from RNA transcripts. During a first-round RT-PCR of the TCR CDR3, the HTBI primer set was used. In TCRdb, the multiplex PCR reads were re-called with MiXCR into one record per CDR3 protein. Seen here are fewer than 450,000 distinct CDR3 sequences, about an eighth observed once, and the top ten hold 25% to 30%. Sequencing was carried out using blood. Receptor source: a man in his fifties or sixties with Graves' ophthalmopathy.

V and J are TRBV15 and TRBJ1-5; D call uncertain. The CDR3 is made up of 17 amino acids. CDR1 and CDR2 from the germline V gene are LNHNV and YYDKDF (reference sequence). Trimming took 0 bases from V and 0 from J, leaving 12 bases between them. CDR3 nucleotide sequence: TGTGCCACCAGCAGAGATGGCCGACAAAATAGCAATCAGCCCCAGCATTTT. Its protein product is CATSRDGRQNSNQPQHF.

The sample holds a few counts of this clonotype. CDR3 DNA sequence: TGTGCCAGTAGTACCCGTGGGAGATGGAGCACTGAAGCTTTCTTT. This sequence encodes CASSTRGRWSTEAFF. The chain recombines TRBV19 with TRBJ1-1; the D is unclear. Germline assignment: CDR1 LNHDA and CDR2 SQIVND (reference sequence). The CDR3 totals 15 residues. The V end lost 4 bases, the J end lost 4 bases, and 16 bases lay between the germline ends.

This clonotype was recorded many times. CDR3 sequence reads: CASSLTAGSADTQYF. The DNA of the CDR3 is TGTGCCAGCAGCTTAACGGCGGGATCGGCAGATACGCAGTATTTT. The genes are TRBV7-3 and TRBJ2-3; a weak D match, TRBD2 (6 bases). This CDR3 has 15 residues. V was pared by 0 bases and J by 4 bases, with 11 bases between. CDR1 SGHTA and CDR2 FQGTGA come from the germline V gene.

This clonotype was counted many times. V and J are TRBV24-1 and TRBJ2-5; TRBD2 might be the D (6 bases). V was trimmed by 3 bases and J by 5 bases, leaving 15 bases between them. The CDR3 is 15 amino acids. Germline V CDR1 and CDR2: KGHDR, SFDVKD. The DNA for the CDR3 is TGTGCCACCAGTGATCGTTCCGGGGGACTCGAGACCCAGTACTTC. Encoded protein: CATSDRSGGLETQYF.

This clonotype was picked up many times. The V call is TRBV12-3 or TRBV12-4, the J call TRBJ1-5, with a weak D call TRBD1 (6 bases). The CDR3 is 13 residues long. The V gene lost 5 bases and the J gene lost 8 bases, with 13 bases spanning the gap. The CDR3 loop reads CASSRDRSEPQHF. The CDR3 DNA follows: TGTGCCAGCAGTCGAGACAGGTCGGAGCCCCAGCATTTT.

There are many counts of this clonotype. V and J are TRBV7-9 and TRBJ2-7, with D unclear. V was cut by 4 bases and J by 2 bases, with 6 bases left in between. CDR3 length equals 12 residues. CDR1 and CDR2 (germline): SEHNR, FQNEAQ (reference sequence). This CDR3 reads CASSSPPYEQYF. CDR3 coding DNA: TGTGCCAGCAGCTCGCCCCCCTACGAGCAGTACTTC.

The chain is built from TRBV3-1 and TRBJ2-3; 9 nucleotides align to TRBD2. The ends lost 6 bases at V and 7 bases at J; junction bases unmatched: 8. Per germline, CDR1 LGHDT and CDR2 YNNKEL (reference sequence). This CDR3 contains 14 residues. The CDR3 sequence is CASRRSGSWHTQYF. In DNA, the CDR3 is TGTGCCAGCAGACGTAGCGGGAGTTGGCATACGCAGTATTTT.

This clonotype was observed at least ten times. This sequence joins TRBV20-1 and TRBJ2-5, with D perhaps matching TRBD1 (5 bases). The CDR3 has 13 residues. CDR1 is DFQATT, CDR2 SNEGSKA, per germline (reference sequence). V was pared by 1 base and J by 5 bases, with 11 bases between. This chain's CDR3 is CSARVRQGETQYF. The CDR3 region has the DNA TGCAGTGCTAGAGTACGGCAGGGTGAGACCCAGTACTTC.

The sample holds many counts of this clonotype. This chain uses TRBV18 with TRBJ2-1, with 12 bases matching TRBD2. This CDR3 has 15 residues. J lost 4 bases, V lost 6 bases, and 4 bases had no gene match. CDR1 is KGHSH and CDR2 is LQKENI in the germline V gene. The CDR3 loop is CASSGTSGPYNEQFF. For the CDR3, the DNA is TGTGCCAGCTCTGGGACTAGCGGGCCGTACAATGAGCAGTTCTTC.

The chain links TRBV5-1 to TRBJ2-7, with a possible D match to TRBD1 (5 bases). Trimming cost V 4 bases and J 6 bases, with 14 bases left between them. The CDR3 runs to 13 residues. Germline assignment: CDR1 SGHRS and CDR2 YFSETQ. The CDR3 loop is CASSGYRFPEQYF. The DNA for the CDR3 is TGCGCCAGCAGCGGGTACAGGTTTCCCGAGCAGTACTTC.

Details on this clonotype: Its ends do not fully match the called genes, so a read error is possible. The chain employs TRBV5-6 and TRBJ2-3; 7 bases are a match to TRBD2. Germline CDR1 is SGHDT and CDR2 is YYEEEE. The CDR3 contains 15 residues. The CDR3 DNA is TGTGACAGCAGCTTGTGGCTAGCGGGCACAGATACGCAGTATTTT. Its translation is CDSSLWLAGTDTQYF.

In this sample, this clonotype turned up many times. The chain couples TRBV20-1 to TRBJ2-3; no clear D. V was pared by 3 bases and J by 6 bases, with 4 bases between. This CDR3 spans 10 amino acids. Germline V gene sequence: CDR1 DFQATT, CDR2 SNEGSKA (reference sequence). The CDR3 coding sequence is TGCAGTGCTAGTGTCGATACGCAGTATTTT. Translating it yields CSASVDTQYF.

This clonotype was found many times. V is TRBV28 and J is TRBJ1-1; TRBD1 is a possible D gene (5 bases). Trimming shortened V by 8 bases and J by 1 base, and 11 bases separated the two germline ends. The CDR3 length is 13 residues. CDR1 and CDR2 (germline): MDHEN, SYDVKM. In DNA, the CDR3 is TGTGCCAGCGGGACTGAGTCGAACACTGAAGCTTTCTTT. The encoded protein is CASGTESNTEAFF. The variable domain in full, with the rest retrieved from reference TRBV28 and TRBJ1-1, is DVKVTQSSRYLVKRTGEKVFLECVQDMDHENMFWYRQDPGLGLRLIYFSYDVKMKEKGDIPEGYSVSREKKERFSLILESASTNQTSMYLCASGTESNTEAFFGQGTRLTVV.

The table lists this clonotype with many counts. The chain has TRBV12-5 and TRBJ2-1; either TRBD1 or TRBD2 may supply D (5 bases each). Per germline, CDR1 LGHNT and CDR2 FRNRAP. Trimming cost V 6 bases and J 8 bases, with 11 bases left between them. This CDR3 comprises 12 residues. DNA of the CDR3: TGTGCTAGTGGGGGGGTGAAGGATGAGCAGTTCTTC. Translating it yields CASGGVKDEQFF.